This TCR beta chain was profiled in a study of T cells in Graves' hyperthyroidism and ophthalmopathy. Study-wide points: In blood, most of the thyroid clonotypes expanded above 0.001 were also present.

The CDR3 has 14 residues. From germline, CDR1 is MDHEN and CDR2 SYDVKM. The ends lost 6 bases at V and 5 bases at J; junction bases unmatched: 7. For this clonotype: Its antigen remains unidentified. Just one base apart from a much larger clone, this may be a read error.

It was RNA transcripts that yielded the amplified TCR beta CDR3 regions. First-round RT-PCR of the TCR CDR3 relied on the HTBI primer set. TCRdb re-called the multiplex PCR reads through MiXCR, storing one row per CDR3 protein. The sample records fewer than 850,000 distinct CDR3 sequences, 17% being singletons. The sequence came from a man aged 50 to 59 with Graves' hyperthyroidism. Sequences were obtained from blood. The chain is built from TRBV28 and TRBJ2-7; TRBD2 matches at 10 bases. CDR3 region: CASRPSGSYHEQYF. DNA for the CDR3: TGTGCCAGCAGACCTAGCGGGAGTTACCACGAGCAGTACTTC.